Listed below are T cell receptor beta chains from one sample, sequenced in a study of blood T cell repertoires in COVID-19. Some clones are missing from TCRdb's copy, which holds only in-frame ones; the method was immunoSEQ multiplex PCR. The data contain approximately 500,000 clones, roughly nine tenths of them seen just once; the ten biggest clones take up around 7.8%. Specimen: peripheral blood. Every receptor here comes from a woman between 50 and 59 years old with COVID-19, enrolled during active disease. CDR3s leave out the opening cysteine and the closing phenylalanine or tryptophan. The order of the fields is V gene, J gene, CDR3 protein.

V: TRBV28; J: TRBJ1-1; CDR3: ASSLTGGGRPSAEAF
V: TRBV9; J: TRBJ2-5; CDR3: ASSIGGGAPETQY
V: TRBV6-5; J: TRBJ2-7; CDR3: ASSPHSVRSYEQY
V: TRBV27; J: TRBJ2-5; CDR3: ASRQLRGQETQY
V: TRBV6-5; J: TRBJ1-1; CDR3: ASSSTAKITNTEAF
V: TRBV30; J: TRBJ1-1; CDR3: ARTGLNTEAF
V: TRBV19; J: TRBJ1-2; CDR3: ASSADTGWGGYT
V: TRBV3-1/TRBV3-2; J: TRBJ2-7; CDR3: ASARAPYEQY
V: TRBV4-1; J: TRBJ1-1; CDR3: ASSQDPGRDTEAF
V: TRBV6-2/TRBV6-3; J: TRBJ2-7; CDR3: ASSYSISGGAYEQY
V: TRBV2; J: TRBJ1-2; CDR3: ASCVLTGDGYT
V: TRBV6-6; J: TRBJ1-4; CDR3: ASSPGTANEKLF
V: TRBV6-5; J: TRBJ1-2; CDR3: ASSPGTGRYGYT
V: TRBV29-1; J: TRBJ1-2; CDR3: SVRMGAASLNYGYT
V: TRBV19; J: TRBJ1-1; CDR3: ASSSRQGAAEAF
V: TRBV27; J: TRBJ1-1; CDR3: ASSLTQMNTEAF
V: TRBV2; J: TRBJ1-2; CDR3: ASSESGGRNGYT
V: TRBV15; J: TRBJ2-3; CDR3: ATSRSISGSVEGTQY
V: TRBV6-5; J: TRBJ1-1; CDR3: ASGREDGTEAF
V: TRBV5-6; J: TRBJ2-5; CDR3: ASSRQEVETQY
V: TRBV20-1; J: TRBJ2-3; CDR3: SASSGAGADTQY
V: TRBV12-3/TRBV12-4; J: TRBJ2-5; CDR3: ASTTGETQY
V: TRBV25-1; J: TRBJ1-1; CDR3: ASCAALRGTEAF
V: TRBV2; J: TRBJ2-1; CDR3: ASRLASSYNEQF
V: TRBV14; J: TRBJ1-1; CDR3: ASSRGFQGMNTEAF
V: TRBV19; J: TRBJ2-3; CDR3: ASSIPGAGNTDTQY
V: TRBV25-1; J: TRBJ2-7; CDR3: ASSDEAGYEQY